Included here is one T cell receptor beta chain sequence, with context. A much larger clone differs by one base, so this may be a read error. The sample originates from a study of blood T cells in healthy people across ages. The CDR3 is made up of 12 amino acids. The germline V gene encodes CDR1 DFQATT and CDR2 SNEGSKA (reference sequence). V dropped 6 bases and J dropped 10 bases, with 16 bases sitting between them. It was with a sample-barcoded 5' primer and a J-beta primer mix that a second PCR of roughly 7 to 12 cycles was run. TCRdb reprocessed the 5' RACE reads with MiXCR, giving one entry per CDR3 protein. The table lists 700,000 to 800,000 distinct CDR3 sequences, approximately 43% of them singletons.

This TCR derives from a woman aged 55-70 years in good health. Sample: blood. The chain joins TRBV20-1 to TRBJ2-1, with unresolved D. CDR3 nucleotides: TGCAGTGCCCGAGACTCCCCCTACGAGCAGTTCTTC. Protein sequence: CSARDSPYEQFF.